The source of this TCR beta chain is a study of blood T cells in healthy people across ages. Notes on the study in general: The study could not conclusively compare naive and antigen-experienced cells, given its unsorted PBMCs. Long-lived and aged donors differed, with more naive CD4+ cells and higher diversity in the long-lived.

This clonotype was recorded a few times. Its antigen is undetermined. The authors ran a second PCR of 7 to 11 cycles using a sample-barcoded 5' primer and a J-beta primer mix. Every cDNA molecule carried a tag from a template-switch adaptor bearing 12 random nucleotides. MiXCR, run by TCRdb on the 5' RACE reads, gives a single entry per CDR3 protein. This sample has hundreds of thousands of distinct CDR3 sequences, with around 48% found just once. The TCR sequence derives from a man younger than 40 in good health. Specimen: blood.

CDR3 DNA: TGTGCCAGCGGACAGCCAACTAATGAAAAACTGTTTTTT. This codes for CASGQPTNEKLFF. This chain links TRBV10-3 with TRBJ1-4; TRBD1 might be the D (6 bases). V lost 10 bases and J 0 bases, leaving 9 bases between the germline ends. The CDR3 is 13 residues long. The germline V gene encodes CDR1 ENHRY and CDR2 SYGVKD.